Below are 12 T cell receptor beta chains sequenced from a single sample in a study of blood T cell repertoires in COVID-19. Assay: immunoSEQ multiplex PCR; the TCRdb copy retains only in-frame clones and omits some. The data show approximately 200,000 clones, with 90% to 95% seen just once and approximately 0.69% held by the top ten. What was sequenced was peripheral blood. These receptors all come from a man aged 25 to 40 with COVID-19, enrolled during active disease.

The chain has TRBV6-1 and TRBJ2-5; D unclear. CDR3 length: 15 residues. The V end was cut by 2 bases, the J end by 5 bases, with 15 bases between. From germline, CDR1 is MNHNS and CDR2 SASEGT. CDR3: CASSEPVGHGETQYF. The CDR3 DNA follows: TGTGCCAGCAGTGAACCGGTAGGTCACGGGGAGACCCAGTACTTC.

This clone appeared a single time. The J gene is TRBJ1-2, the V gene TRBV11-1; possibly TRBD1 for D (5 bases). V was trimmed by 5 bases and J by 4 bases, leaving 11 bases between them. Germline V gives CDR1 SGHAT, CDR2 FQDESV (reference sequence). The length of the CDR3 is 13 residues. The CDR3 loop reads CASSIDRSYGYTF. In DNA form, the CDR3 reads TGTGCCAGCAGCATCGACAGATCCTATGGCTACACCTTC.

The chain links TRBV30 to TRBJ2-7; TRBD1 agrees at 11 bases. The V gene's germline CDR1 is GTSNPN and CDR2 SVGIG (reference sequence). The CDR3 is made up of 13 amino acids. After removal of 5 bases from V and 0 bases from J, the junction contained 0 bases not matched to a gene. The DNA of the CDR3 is TGTGCCTGGGGGACAGGGGGCTCCTACGAGCAGTACTTC. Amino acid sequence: CAWGTGGSYEQYF.

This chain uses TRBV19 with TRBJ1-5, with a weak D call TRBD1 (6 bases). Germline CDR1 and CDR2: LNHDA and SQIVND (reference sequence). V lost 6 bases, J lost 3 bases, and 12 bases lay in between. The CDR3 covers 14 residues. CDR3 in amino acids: CASRGRDINQPQHF. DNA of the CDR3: TGTGCCAGTAGGGGCCGGGACATCAATCAGCCCCAGCATTTT.

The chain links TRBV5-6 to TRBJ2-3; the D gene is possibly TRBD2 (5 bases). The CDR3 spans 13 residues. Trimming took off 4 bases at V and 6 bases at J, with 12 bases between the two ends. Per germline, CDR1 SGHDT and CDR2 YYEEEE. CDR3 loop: CASSPLGGDTQYF. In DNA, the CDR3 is TGTGCCAGCAGCCCCTTGGGCGGGGATACGCAGTATTTT. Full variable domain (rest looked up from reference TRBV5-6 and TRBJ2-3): DAGVTQSPTHLIKTRGQQVTLRCSPKSGHDTVSWYQQALGQGPQFIFQYYEEEERQRGNFPDRFSGHQFPNYSSELNVNALLLGDSALYLCASSPLGGDTQYFGPGTRLTVL.

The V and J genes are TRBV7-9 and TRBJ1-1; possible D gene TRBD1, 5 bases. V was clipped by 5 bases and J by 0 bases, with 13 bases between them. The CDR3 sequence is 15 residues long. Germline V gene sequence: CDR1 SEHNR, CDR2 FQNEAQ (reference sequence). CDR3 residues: CASSREGDLNTEAFF. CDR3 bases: TGTGCCAGCAGCCGCGAAGGGGATTTGAACACTGAAGCTTTCTTT.

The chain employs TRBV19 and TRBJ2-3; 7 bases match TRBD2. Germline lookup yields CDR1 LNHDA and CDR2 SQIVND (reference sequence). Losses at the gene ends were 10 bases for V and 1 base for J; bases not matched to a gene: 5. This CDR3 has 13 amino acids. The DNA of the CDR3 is TGTGCCACGGGGAGCGGGGGCACAGATACGCAGTATTTT. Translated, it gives CATGSGGTDTQYF.

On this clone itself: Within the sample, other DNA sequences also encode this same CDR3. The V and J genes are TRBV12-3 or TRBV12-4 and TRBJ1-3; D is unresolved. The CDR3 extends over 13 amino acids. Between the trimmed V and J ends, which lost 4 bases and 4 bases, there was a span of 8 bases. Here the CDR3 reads CASSSGGGNTIYF. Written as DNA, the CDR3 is TGTGCCAGCAGTTCAGGAGGAGGAAACACCATATATTTT.

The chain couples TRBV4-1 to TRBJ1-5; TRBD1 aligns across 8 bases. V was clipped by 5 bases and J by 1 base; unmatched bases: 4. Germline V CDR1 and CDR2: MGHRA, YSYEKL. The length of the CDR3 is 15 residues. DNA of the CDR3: TGCGCCAGCAGCACGAGGACAGGGAGCAATCAGCCCCAGCATTTT. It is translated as CASSTRTGSNQPQHF.

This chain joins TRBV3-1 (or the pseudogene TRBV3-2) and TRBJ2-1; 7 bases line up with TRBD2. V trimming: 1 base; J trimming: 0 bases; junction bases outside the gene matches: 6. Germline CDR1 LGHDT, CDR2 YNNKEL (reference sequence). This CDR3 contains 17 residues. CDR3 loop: CASSQVRGGHSYNEQFF. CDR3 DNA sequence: TGTGCCAGCAGCCAAGTTCGCGGGGGTCACTCCTACAATGAGCAGTTCTTC.

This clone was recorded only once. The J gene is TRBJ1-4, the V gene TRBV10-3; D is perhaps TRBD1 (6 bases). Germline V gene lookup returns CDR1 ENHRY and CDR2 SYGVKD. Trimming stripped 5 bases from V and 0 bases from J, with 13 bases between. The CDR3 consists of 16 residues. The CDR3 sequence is CAISQGRLATNEKLFF. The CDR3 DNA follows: TGTGCCATCAGTCAGGGGCGGCTTGCAACTAATGAAAAACTGTTTTTT.

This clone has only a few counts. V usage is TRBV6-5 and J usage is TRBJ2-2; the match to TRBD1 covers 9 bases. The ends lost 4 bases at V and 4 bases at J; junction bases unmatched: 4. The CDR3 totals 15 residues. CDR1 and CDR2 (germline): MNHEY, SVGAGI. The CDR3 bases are TGTGCCAGCAGTTCGGGACAGGGAGGCACCGGGGAGCTGTTTTTT. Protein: CASSSGQGGTGELFF.